The sequence of this TCR beta chain was determined in a study of identical twins. This clonotype was seen only a few times. The target antigen is unknown. General study findings and limits: Insertions were reduced in abundant cord blood beta clonotypes but not in memory repertoires. Sequences that were beta out-of-frame showed weaker excess twin sharing. Out-of-frame TCR alpha sharing observed in monozygotic twins exceeded model estimates.

The CDR3 is 15 residues long. Trimming shortened V by 3 bases and J by 0 bases, and 12 bases separated the two germline ends. Germline V CDR1 and CDR2: MNHEY, SMNVEV (reference sequence). TCRdb reprocessed the 5' RACE reads via MiXCR and lists one record per CDR3 protein. Altogether 200,000 to 300,000 distinct CDR3 sequences are present, approximately 8% being singletons, with the ten largest covering under 6.5%. The same data also contributed to another study, on yellow fever vaccine responses in identical twins. That work contributes: As reported, the vaccine T cell response of twins seemed partly convergent and partly personalized.

The TCR was taken from a young woman in good health. The chain is built from TRBV27 and TRBJ2-7; D tentatively reads TRBD1 or TRBD2 (6 bases each). Sequenced sample: CD8+ T cells sorted from blood. CDR3 bases: TGTGCCAGCAGTTTGGGGGGCAGTCGCTCCTACGAGCAGTACTTC. It encodes CASSLGGSRSYEQYF.